This T cell receptor beta chain was identified during a study of blood T cell repertoires in COVID-19. TCRdb's table, derived via immunoSEQ multiplex PCR, lists solely in-frame clones and lacks some. The sample carries about 130,000 clones, roughly 86% recorded once. Trimming removed 4 bases at V and 3 bases at J, with 16 bases between. This CDR3 comprises 15 residues. In germline, CDR1 is LNHDA, CDR2 SQIVND (reference sequence). The sequence derives from a woman in her 70s with COVID-19, enrolled during active disease. V gene TRBV19 combines with J gene TRBJ2-7; TRBD2 is a possible D gene (5 bases). Material: peripheral blood. DNA of the CDR3: TGTGCCAGTAGTACGGCTTCCGAGGGTAACTACGAGCAGTACTTC. Amino acid sequence: CASSTASEGNYEQYF. Full variable domain (rest looked up from reference TRBV19 and TRBJ2-7): DGGITQSPKYLFRKEGQNVTLSCEQNLNHDAMYWYRQDPGQGLRLIYYSQIVNDFQKGDIAEGYSVSREKKESFPLTVTSAQKNPTAFYLCASSTASEGNYEQYFGPGTRLTVT.